This T cell receptor beta chain derives from a study of T cells in localized non-small cell lung cancer (TCRdb year 2020). For context, the study as a whole: Comparing tumors with uninvolved tumor-adjacent lungs, the study looked at the T cell repertoires of around 250 patients with early-stage NSCLC. The cohort comprised 200 to 300 treatment-naïve NSCLC patients with resected, localized lung tumors. NSCLC patients had a mean age of approximately 66 years, and more than 120 were male and over 85 female. The paper as a whole reports these results and caveats: Uninvolved tumor-adjacent lung showed the highest T cell clonality, higher than tumor, which suggests more focused antigenic responses in the uninvolved tumor-adjacent lung. A median of approximately 50 of the top 100 tumor clones turned up in the paired uninvolved adjacent lung, and around 27 of those clones also ranked among the top 100 of that same adjacent lung. Multi-region tumor sequencing was not performed, so intratumor heterogeneity could not be excluded. Higher blood T cell density associated with longer overall survival, while higher adjacent-lung clonality associated with shorter survival. Because the study design was exploratory, TCR variables were selected using unadjusted p-values without false-discovery rate correction.

The immunoSEQ Assay was used to sequence TCR beta CDR3 regions from DNA. The study's processing was this. T cell density was computed as TCR beta template counts normalized to usable DNA estimated by amplifying housekeeping genes. Richness was estimated using the preseqR package, with extrapolation to 400,000 templates for PBMC samples and to 120,000 templates for tissue samples. Clonality was defined as one minus Pielou's evenness. Tissue-enriched TCRs were identified by differential abundance testing using productive amino-acid clonotypes, minimum total count 5 and alpha 0.1. The Jaccard Index and the Morisita Overlap Index were used to measure repertoire overlap between compartments. GLIPH clustered TCR beta CDR3s with public tetramer-defined viral CDR3s; viral motifs required at least three viral sequences plus V-gene enrichment. Held by TCRdb, this immuneACCESS table contains in-frame sequences only and omits some clones. Under half of the omission traces to an unresolved V gene where checked; the cause of the rest is unknown. The V and J calls and clone size were taken over from that table, and D and trimming were inferred from the DNA. Here the sample has around 96,000 clones; under 95% occur a single time. Roughly 4.3% of the sample comes from the top ten.

CDR1 SGHRS and CDR2 YFSETQ were looked up in the germline V gene. CDR3 length: 13 amino acids, cysteine to phenylalanine. The entry retains the CDR3 DNA only, 39 bases that are in frame from base 1. Between the V and J ends, shortened by 0 bases and 5 bases respectively, the junction contains 8 bases. Regarding this clone: The clone's antigen remains unknown. No base quality information exists; no much larger clone differs at one position.

At diagnosis, tumor, uninvolved tumor-adjacent lung and peripheral blood were collected and then preserved as a mix of FFPE and fresh-frozen material. For TCR repertoire profiling, blood samples were analyzed as peripheral blood mononuclear cells. Here the chain combines TRBV5-1 and TRBJ1-1; the D gene is perhaps TRBD1, from 6 matching bases. Source: PBMCs, taken before any cancer treatment. This sequence was found in a woman aged 40-69 years with stage II squamous cell lung carcinoma. The base sequence is TGCGCCAGCAGCTTGGACAGGGATACTGAAGCTTTCTTT. This is translated as CASSLDRDTEAFF.